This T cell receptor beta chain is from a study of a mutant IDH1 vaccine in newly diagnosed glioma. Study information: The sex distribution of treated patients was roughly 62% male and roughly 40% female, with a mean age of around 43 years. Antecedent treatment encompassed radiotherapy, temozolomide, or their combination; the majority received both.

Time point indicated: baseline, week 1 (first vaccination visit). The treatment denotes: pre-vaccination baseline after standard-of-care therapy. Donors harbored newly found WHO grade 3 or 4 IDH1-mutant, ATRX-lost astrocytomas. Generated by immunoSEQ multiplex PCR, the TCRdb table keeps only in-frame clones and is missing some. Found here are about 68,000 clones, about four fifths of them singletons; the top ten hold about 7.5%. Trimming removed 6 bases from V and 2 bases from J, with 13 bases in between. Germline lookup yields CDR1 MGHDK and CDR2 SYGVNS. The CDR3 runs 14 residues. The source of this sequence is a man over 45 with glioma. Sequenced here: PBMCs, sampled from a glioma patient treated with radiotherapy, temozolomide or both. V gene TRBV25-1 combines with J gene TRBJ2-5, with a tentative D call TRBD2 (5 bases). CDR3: CASSHGGRQETQYF. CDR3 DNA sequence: TGTGCCAGCAGCCATGGAGGTCGTCAAGAGACCCAGTACTTC.